The 21 T cell receptor beta chains presented below share a single source sample, sequenced in a study of monozygotic twins with cystic fibrosis. Assay: immunoSEQ multiplex PCR; the TCRdb copy retains only in-frame clones and omits some. The data contain roughly 20,000 clones, approximately 97% of them singletons. The sequenced sample was blood. The receptors come from a woman aged 30 to 39 with cystic fibrosis.

V and J are TRBV10-3 and TRBJ2-7, with 9 nucleotides matching TRBD2. The CDR3 totals 14 residues. The germline V gene encodes CDR1 ENHRY and CDR2 SYGVKD. The junction had 0 bases not matched to a gene; V was cut back by 0 bases and J by 3 bases. The CDR3 DNA sequence: TGTGCCATCAGTGAGTCGCGGGGGGGCTACGAGCAGTACTTC. It encodes CAISESRGGYEQYF.

V usage is TRBV6-5 and J usage is TRBJ1-3; D gene uncertain. From germline, CDR1 is MNHEY and CDR2 SVGAGI. This CDR3 spans 13 amino acids. Trimming stripped 10 bases from V and 0 bases from J, with 10 bases between. This CDR3 is CATLGNSGNTIYF. CDR3 in DNA: TGTGCCACCTTGGGTAACTCTGGAAACACCATATATTTT.

The V call is TRBV7-2, the J call TRBJ2-6, with D possibly matching TRBD2 (5 bases). CDR1 and CDR2 (germline): SGHTA, FQGNSA. The CDR3 covers 15 residues. V was trimmed by 5 bases and J by 1 base, leaving 9 bases between them. The CDR3 coding sequence is TGTGCCAGCAGCCCGATAGCGTCTGGGGCCAACGTCCTGACTTTC. This sequence encodes CASSPIASGANVLTF.

V gene TRBV6-5 combines with J gene TRBJ2-1; 10 nucleotides agree with TRBD2. Trimming at V came to 7 bases and at J to 4 bases, leaving 7 bases not matched to a gene. Germline-derived CDR1 and CDR2 are MNHEY and SVGAGI. This CDR3 is 15 amino acids long. The CDR3 protein is CASTPTSGWYNEQFF. The CDR3 region has the DNA TGTGCCAGCACCCCGACTAGCGGGTGGTACAATGAGCAGTTCTTC.

This chain links TRBV28 with TRBJ2-6; D unresolved. The CDR3 has 13 residues. Per germline, CDR1 MDHEN and CDR2 SYDVKM. The V end was cut by 10 bases, the J end by 0 bases, with 7 bases between. The CDR3: CATVRSGANVLTF. The CDR3 nucleotides read TGTGCCACAGTTCGCTCTGGGGCCAACGTCCTGACTTTC.

This chain links TRBV18 with TRBJ2-1; tentatively, D is TRBD1 or TRBD2 (5 bases each). Trimming stripped 1 base from V and 6 bases from J, with 7 bases between. CDR1 is KGHSH and CDR2 is LQKENI in the germline V gene. The CDR3 runs 13 residues. The CDR3, as DNA: TGTGCCAGCTCACCACAGGGGAGCAATGAGCAGTTCTTC. Translation: CASSPQGSNEQFF.

The J gene is TRBJ2-3, the V gene TRBV20-1, with D possibly being TRBD2 (5 bases). Germline values: CDR1 DFQATT, CDR2 SNEGSKA (reference sequence). Trimming took 4 bases from V and 10 from J, leaving 12 bases between them. This CDR3 contains 11 residues. CDR3 residues: CSAISGEAQYF. For the CDR3, the DNA is TGCAGTGCTATAAGCGGTGAGGCGCAGTATTTT.

This clone occurred once. The rearrangement joins TRBV29-1 to TRBJ1-1; 8 positions agree with TRBD1. With 7 bases clipped from V and 4 bases from J, the junction kept 8 bases outside the gene matches. The CDR3 has 13 residues. Germline V gene sequence: CDR1 SQVTM, CDR2 ANQGSEA. CDR3 DNA sequence: TGCAGCGGGTCGGACAGGGTGGGCACTGAAGCTTTCTTT. This encodes CSGSDRVGTEAFF.

The chain uses TRBV19 and TRBJ1-5, with D unclear. Germline V gene sequence: CDR1 LNHDA, CDR2 SQIVND (reference sequence). Trimming took 3 bases from V and 9 from J, leaving 12 bases between them. The CDR3 has 13 amino acids. For the CDR3, the DNA is TGTGCCAGTAGTATCGGGTTGCGTAGGCCCCAGCATTTT. This gives the protein CASSIGLRRPQHF.

The chain recombines TRBV5-6 with TRBJ2-7, with D perhaps matching TRBD1 (5 bases). V was cut by 3 bases and J by 1 base, with 14 bases left in between. CDR3 length: 15 residues. Germline V gives CDR1 SGHDT, CDR2 YYEEEE. The CDR3 DNA reads as TGTGCCAGCAGCTCCCTCTATACAGGTTCCTACGAGCAGTACTTC. Translation: CASSSLYTGSYEQYF.

The CDR3 DNA reads as TGTGCCCCCAATCTATTCGGGACACTAACCTACGAGCAGTACTTC. Translated, it gives CAPNLFGTLTYEQYF. This chain joins TRBV11-3 and TRBJ2-7, with D perhaps matching TRBD1 (6 bases). The V gene lost 11 bases and the J gene lost 2 bases, with 22 bases spanning the gap. CDR1 and CDR2 from the germline V gene are SGHNT and YENEEA. The CDR3 runs 15 residues.

This clone was seen once. The chain is built from TRBV10-1 and TRBJ2-1; 8 nucleotides line up with TRBD2. The length of the CDR3 is 15 residues. CDR1 is WNHNN, CDR2 SYGVQD, per germline (reference sequence). V lost 3 bases, J lost 6 bases, and 7 bases stayed unmatched. CDR3 in DNA: TGCGCCAGCAGTGATTCTAGCGGGCCTCGCAATGAGCAGTTCTTC. Its protein product is CASSDSSGPRNEQFF.

The chain carries TRBV10-1 and TRBJ1-2, with TRBD1 identical over 8 bases. Germline loops: CDR1 WNHNN, CDR2 SYGVQD (reference sequence). V shed 0 bases and J 8 bases; nucleotides not matched to a gene: 8. The CDR3 sequence is 15 residues long. For the CDR3, the DNA is TGCGCCAGCAGTGAGTCCGGGACAGGCCTATTGGGCTACACCTTC. Its protein is CASSESGTGLLGYTF.

The chain is built from TRBV7-2 and TRBJ1-2; D ambiguous. V lost 0 bases to trimming and J lost 6 bases, with 8 bases between them. The CDR3 extends over 13 amino acids. Per the germline V gene, CDR1 is SGHTA and CDR2 is FQGNSA. CDR3 sequence: CASSLAKSHGYTF. CDR3 sequence (DNA): TGTGCCAGCAGCTTAGCGAAATCCCATGGCTACACCTTC.

The chain's CDR3 is CSGGWDSVAIGEAFF. In nucleotides, the CDR3 is TGCAGCGGCGGTTGGGACTCTGTCGCGATCGGTGAAGCTTTCTTT. The chain carries TRBV29-1 and TRBJ1-1, with a tentative D call TRBD1 (5 bases). Per the germline V gene, CDR1 is SQVTM and CDR2 is ANQGSEA. Trimming left V 7 bases short and J 7 bases short, with 25 bases between. The CDR3 spans 15 residues.

The rearrangement links TRBV27 to TRBJ2-1; D may match TRBD1 or TRBD2 (6 bases each). The germline V gene has CDR1 MNHEY and CDR2 SMNVEV (reference sequence). The CDR3 contains 17 residues. Trimming took 6 bases from V and 4 from J, leaving 22 bases between them. The CDR3 here is CASSTLRGGPRYNEQFF. The CDR3 nucleotides read TGTGCCAGCAGCACCCTCAGAGGGGGGCCGCGATACAATGAGCAGTTCTTC.

CDR3 sequence (DNA): TGCGCCAGCAGTTTTACCTACGAGCAGTACTTC. As protein: CASSFTYEQYF. The V call is TRBV10-2, the J call TRBJ2-7; D not resolved. Germline-derived CDR1 and CDR2 are WSHSY and SAAADI. Between the trimmed V and J ends, which lost 5 bases and 2 bases, there was a span of 4 bases. The CDR3 is made up of 11 amino acids.

The V gene is TRBV9, the J gene TRBJ2-7, with D uncertain. V gave up 4 bases and J gave up 0 bases, with 8 bases separating them. Germline lookup yields CDR1 SGDLS and CDR2 YYNGEE. This CDR3 contains 13 residues. CDR3: CASSPASSYEQYF. The DNA for the CDR3 is TGTGCCAGCAGCCCCGCGAGCTCCTACGAGCAGTACTTC.

V is TRBV5-1 and J is TRBJ2-3; maybe TRBD2 (7 bases). The germline V gene has CDR1 SGHRS and CDR2 YFSETQ. The CDR3 has 16 amino acids. Trimming removed 0 bases at V and 7 bases at J, with 18 bases between. The CDR3 here is CASSLAEGGALNTQYF. The CDR3, as DNA: TGCGCCAGCAGCTTGGCGGAGGGGGGGGCCTTAAATACGCAGTATTTT.

J is TRBJ1-1 and V is TRBV6-5; 7 nucleotides align to TRBD1. The V segment lost 6 bases and the J segment 1 base; nucleotides outside the gene matches: 5. In germline, CDR1 is MNHEY, CDR2 SVGAGI. CDR3 size: 14 residues. The CDR3 DNA follows: TGTGCCAGCAGCTTGACAGGGAAGAACACTGAAGCTTTCTTT. Translated, it gives CASSLTGKNTEAFF.

The chain joins TRBV19 to TRBJ2-5; D is perhaps TRBD1 (5 bases). The germline V gene encodes CDR1 LNHDA and CDR2 SQIVND (reference sequence). V gave up 6 bases and J gave up 4 bases, with 15 bases separating them. This CDR3 has 14 amino acids. CDR3 amino acids: CASSRFGQGETQYF. For the CDR3, the DNA is TGTGCCAGTAGCCGGTTTGGGCAGGGAGAGACCCAGTACTTC.